The present TCR beta chain was sequenced within a study of control samples from healthy donors and cancer patients. The assay was immunoSEQ multiplex PCR, and TCRdb's table has in-frame clones only and misses some. The sample contains tens of thousands of clones, roughly 85% of which appear only once. CDR1 is LNHDA, CDR2 SQIVND, per germline (reference sequence). The CDR3 is 14 residues long. Deletions cut 6 bases from V and 7 bases from J, with 15 bases between. Material: PBMCs. The sequence was collected from a man aged 55 to 69 with head and neck cancer. The rearrangement uses TRBV19 and TRBJ1-4; possibly TRBD1 for D (5 bases). CDR3 DNA: TGTGCCAGTAGATCGACAGCAACCCGTGAAAAACTGTTTTTT. Translation gives CASRSTATREKLFF.